One sample yielded the 8 T cell receptor beta chains listed below, sequenced in a study of long-term antiretroviral therapy in people with HIV. Version v3.0 of the immunoSEQ assay ran at survey level. Using immunoSEQ multiplex PCR, the repertoire was profiled, and TCRdb retains in-frame clones only, with some absent. The sample records 20,000 to 30,000 clones, roughly 80% being singletons. The sample in question was unsorted PBMCs, obtained 0.7 years before starting antiretroviral therapy. The receptors were gathered from a man aged 30 to 45 with HIV.

The chain couples TRBV5-4 to TRBJ1-4; TRBD1 matches at 10 bases. Trimming removed 5 bases from V and 4 bases from J; junction bases left unmatched: 11. Germline CDR1 and CDR2: SGHNT and YYREEE (reference sequence). The CDR3 length is 17 residues. The DNA of the CDR3 is TGTGCCAGCAGTTCGACCGGGACAGGGGCGAATAATGAAAAACTGTTTTTT. Protein sequence: CASSSTGTGANNEKLFF.

This rearrangement joins TRBV11-1 to TRBJ1-1; possible D gene TRBD1, 6 bases. The CDR3 has 14 amino acids. The V and J ends lost 2 bases and 2 bases respectively, with 9 bases between them. The V gene's germline CDR1 is SGHAT and CDR2 FQDESV (reference sequence). DNA of the CDR3: TGTGCCAGCAGCTTAACAGGGCTAAACACTGAAGCTTTCTTT. Protein sequence: CASSLTGLNTEAFF.

The rearrangement joins TRBV25-1 to TRBJ1-2; the match to TRBD1 covers 7 bases. V dropped 3 bases and J dropped 2; count of bases not matched to a gene: 3. The CDR3 is 14 residues long. CDR1 and CDR2 (germline): MGHDK, SYGVNS. For the CDR3, the DNA is TGTGCCAGCAGTGATTGGACAGGCAACTATGGCTACACCTTC. It translates to CASSDWTGNYGYTF.

The gene calls are TRBV9 and TRBJ1-1; D is undetermined. V was pared by 3 bases and J by 4 bases, with 22 bases between. CDR1 SGDLS and CDR2 YYNGEE come from the germline V gene. This CDR3 has 17 residues. CDR3 bases: TGTGCCAGCAGCGCAGCCGGGGAACGGGTTCGGGGCACTGAAGCTTTCTTT. This codes for CASSAAGERVRGTEAFF.

This clone appeared a few times. The chain employs TRBV9 and TRBJ1-5; D is perhaps TRBD1 (5 bases). CDR1 SGDLS and CDR2 YYNGEE come from the germline V gene. V was pared by 3 bases and J by 9 bases, with 10 bases between. The CDR3 contains 12 residues. The CDR3 bases are TGTGCCAGCAGCGCAGGGAACTGGCCCCAGCATTTT. It yields the protein CASSAGNWPQHF.

The genes are TRBV5-4 and TRBJ2-1, with D possibly being TRBD2 (6 bases). V dropped 3 bases and J dropped 9 bases, with 16 bases sitting between them. The CDR3 is made up of 14 amino acids. Germline CDR1 SGHNT, CDR2 YYREEE (reference sequence). The CDR3 region has the DNA TGTGCCAGCAGCTGGGCGGGACCGACTGGTGAGCAGTTCTTC. This encodes CASSWAGPTGEQFF.

The chain employs TRBV5-4 and TRBJ1-1; D might be TRBD1 (5 bases). Trimming left V 4 bases short and J 3 bases short, with 10 bases between. CDR3 length equals 13 residues. Per germline, CDR1 SGHNT and CDR2 YYREEE (reference sequence). CDR3 DNA sequence: TGTGCCAGCAGCCCCCGGGGGGACACTGAAGCTTTCTTT. Protein: CASSPRGDTEAFF.

DNA of the CDR3: TGTGCCTGGTGGGACAGCCACAATTCACCCCTCCACTTT. Translating it yields CAWWDSHNSPLHF. V and J are TRBV30 and TRBJ1-6, with 7 positions matching TRBD1. Germline V lookup: CDR1 GTSNPN, CDR2 SVGIG (reference sequence). V lost 5 bases and J lost 7; bases outside the gene matches: 5. The CDR3 totals 13 residues.